These 2 T cell receptor beta chains originate from one sample sequenced in a study of graft-versus-host responses after intestinal transplantation. These receptors have no known antigen. TCRdb's table, derived via immunoSEQ multiplex PCR, lists solely in-frame clones and lacks some. The table has 100,000 or so clones, around 90% seen once. The material sequenced was unstimulated CD4+ T cells sorted from spleen or lymph node cells, taken before intestinal transplant. The receptors stem from a human donor who received an intestinal transplant.

V is TRBV27 and J is TRBJ1-2; D gene uncertain. Per germline, CDR1 MNHEY and CDR2 SMNVEV (reference sequence). The length of the CDR3 is 12 residues. Trimming left V 5 bases short and J 4 bases short, with 8 bases between. The DNA for the CDR3 is TGTGCCAGCAGTCCTCAGTCCTATGGCTACACCTTC. Translation gives CASSPQSYGYTF.

The chain carries TRBV2 and TRBJ1-2; D may be TRBD1 (5 bases). Deletions cut 6 bases from V and 5 bases from J, with 22 bases between. The CDR3 has 16 residues. Looked up from germline, CDR1 is SNHLY and CDR2 is FYNNEI. CDR3 nucleotide sequence: TGTGCCAGCAGGGGGGGGATAATAACGAACCTATATGGCTACACCTTC. It encodes CASRGGIITNLYGYTF.